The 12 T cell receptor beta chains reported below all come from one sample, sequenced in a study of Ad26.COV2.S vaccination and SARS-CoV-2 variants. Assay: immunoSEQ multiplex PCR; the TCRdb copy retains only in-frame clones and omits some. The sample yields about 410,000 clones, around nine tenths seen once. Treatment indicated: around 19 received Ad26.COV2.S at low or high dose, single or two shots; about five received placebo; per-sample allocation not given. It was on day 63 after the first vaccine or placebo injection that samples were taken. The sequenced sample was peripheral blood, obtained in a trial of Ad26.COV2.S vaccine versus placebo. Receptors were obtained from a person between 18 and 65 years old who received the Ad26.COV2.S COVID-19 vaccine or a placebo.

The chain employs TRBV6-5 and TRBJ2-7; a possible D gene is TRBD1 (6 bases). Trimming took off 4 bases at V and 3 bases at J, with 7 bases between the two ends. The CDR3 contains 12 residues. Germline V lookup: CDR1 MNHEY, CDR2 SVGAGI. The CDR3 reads CASSSGHYEQYF. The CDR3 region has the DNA TGTGCCAGCAGTTCGGGACACTACGAGCAGTACTTC.

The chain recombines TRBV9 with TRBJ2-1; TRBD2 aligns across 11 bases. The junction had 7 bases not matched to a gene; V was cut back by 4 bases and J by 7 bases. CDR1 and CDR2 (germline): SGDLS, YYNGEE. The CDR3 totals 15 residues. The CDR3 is CASSYSGGAGNEQFF. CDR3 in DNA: TGTGCCAGCAGCTATAGCGGGGGGGCTGGAAATGAGCAGTTCTTC.

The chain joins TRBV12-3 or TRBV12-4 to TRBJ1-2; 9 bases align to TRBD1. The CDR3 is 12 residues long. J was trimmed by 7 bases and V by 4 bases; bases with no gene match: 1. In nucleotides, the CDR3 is TGTGCCAGCAGTTCGGGACAGGGTGGCTACACCTTC. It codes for CASSSGQGGYTF.

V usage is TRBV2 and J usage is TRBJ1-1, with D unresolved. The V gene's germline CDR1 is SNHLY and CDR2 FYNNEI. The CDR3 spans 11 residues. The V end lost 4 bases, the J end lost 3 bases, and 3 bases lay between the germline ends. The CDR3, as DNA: TGTGCCAGCAGTGGGGACACTGAAGCTTTCTTT. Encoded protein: CASSGDTEAFF.

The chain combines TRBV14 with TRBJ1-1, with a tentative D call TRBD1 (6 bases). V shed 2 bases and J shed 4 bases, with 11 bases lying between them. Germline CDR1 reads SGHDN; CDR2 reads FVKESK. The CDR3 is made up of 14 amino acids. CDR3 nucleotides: TGTGCCAGCAGCCAAACAGGGAGGATCACTGAAGCTTTCTTT. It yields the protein CASSQTGRITEAFF.

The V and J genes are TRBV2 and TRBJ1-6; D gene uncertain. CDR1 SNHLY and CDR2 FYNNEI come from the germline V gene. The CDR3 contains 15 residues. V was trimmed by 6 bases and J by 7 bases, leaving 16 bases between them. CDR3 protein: CASRPPGLGNSPLHF. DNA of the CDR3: TGTGCCAGCAGGCCCCCGGGGTTGGGAAATTCACCCCTCCACTTT.

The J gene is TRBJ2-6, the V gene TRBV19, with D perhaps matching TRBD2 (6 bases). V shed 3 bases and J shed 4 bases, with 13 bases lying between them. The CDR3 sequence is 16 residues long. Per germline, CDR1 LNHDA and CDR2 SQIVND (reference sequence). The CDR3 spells CASSMNRGNGANVLTF. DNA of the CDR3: TGTGCCAGTAGTATGAATCGGGGGAACGGGGCCAACGTCCTGACTTTC.

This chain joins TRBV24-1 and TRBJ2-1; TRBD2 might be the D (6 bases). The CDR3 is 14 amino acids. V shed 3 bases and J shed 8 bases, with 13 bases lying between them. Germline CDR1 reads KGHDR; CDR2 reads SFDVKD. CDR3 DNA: TGTGCCACCAGTGATCCGGGGCGCGGGGATGAGCAGTTCTTC. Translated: CATSDPGRGDEQFF.

The CDR3 reads CASSLLAGGGDEQFF. The CDR3 DNA reads TGTGCCAGCAGCTTACTAGCGGGCGGCGGCGATGAGCAGTTCTTC. The rearrangement links TRBV7-9 to TRBJ2-1; TRBD2 aligns across 8 bases. The ends lost 2 bases at V and 8 bases at J; junction bases unmatched: 8. CDR1 and CDR2 from the germline V gene are SEHNR and FQNEAQ (reference sequence). The CDR3 covers 15 residues.

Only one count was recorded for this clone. The CDR3 protein is CASSQDLVTTMNTEAFF. The DNA of the CDR3 is TGTGCCAGCAGCCAAGATTTGGTTACGACTATGAACACTGAAGCTTTCTTT. J is TRBJ1-1 and V is TRBV3-1 (or the pseudogene TRBV3-2); D is ambiguous. CDR1 is LGHDT, CDR2 YNNKEL, per germline (reference sequence). CDR3 length: 17 amino acids. V gave up 0 bases and J gave up 0 bases, with 14 bases separating them.

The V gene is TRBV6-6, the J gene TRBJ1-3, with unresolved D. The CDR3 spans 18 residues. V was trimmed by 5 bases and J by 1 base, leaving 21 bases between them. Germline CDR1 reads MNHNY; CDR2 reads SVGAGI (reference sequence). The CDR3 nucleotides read TGTGCCAGCAGTCCACTACCCACCATAGGGTTTTCTGGAAACACCATATATTTT. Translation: CASSPLPTIGFSGNTIYF.

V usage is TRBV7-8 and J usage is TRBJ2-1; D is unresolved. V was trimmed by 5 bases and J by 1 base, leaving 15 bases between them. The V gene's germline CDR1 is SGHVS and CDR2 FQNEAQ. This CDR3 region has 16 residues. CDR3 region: CASSRLGVRSYNEQFF. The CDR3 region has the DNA TGTGCCAGCAGCCGCCTTGGGGTCCGTTCCTACAATGAGCAGTTCTTC.